Reported below is one T cell receptor beta chain. The target antigen is unknown. V shed 3 bases and J 6 bases; nucleotides not matched to a gene: 4. The germline V gene has CDR1 LGHDT and CDR2 YNNKEL (reference sequence). The CDR3 consists of 13 residues. This entry comes from a study of T cell responses to AZD1222 COVID-19 vaccine. Study background: Combined were second doses at about 4 or about 12 weeks. Study observations and caveats: Seropositive status at baseline applied to only five or six AZD1222 recipients.

TCRdb's copy holds only in-frame clones and misses some; the assay was immunoSEQ multiplex PCR. The sample consists of 150,000 to 200,000 clones, about 86% of them appearing once. This sequence joins TRBV3-1 (or the pseudogene TRBV3-2) and TRBJ1-2; 7 bases fit TRBD1. The starting material was peripheral blood, obtained on day 0 of AZD1222 vaccination. This receptor was taken from an adult in good health. CDR3 DNA sequence: TGTGCCAGCAGCCATGGAGACAGGGATGGCTACACCTTC. Protein: CASSHGDRDGYTF.